Below, 21 T cell receptor beta chains from the same sample are listed, as sequenced in a study of graft-versus-host responses after intestinal transplantation. The repertoire was sequenced with immunoSEQ multiplex PCR; TCRdb's copy has only in-frame clones and lacks some. The table has about 57,000 clones, 70% to 90% seen once. The input for sequencing was PBMCs, taken 26 days after transplant. These receptors came from a human patient who received an intestinal transplant, so some T cells may come from the graft donor.

The chain joins TRBV7-9 to TRBJ1-3; a weak D match, TRBD1 (5 bases). Germline CDR1 reads SEHNR; CDR2 reads FQNEAQ (reference sequence). This CDR3 is built from 15 residues. Trimming left V 5 bases short and J 4 bases short, with 15 bases between. The CDR3 here is CASSQMGTGGNTIYF. The DNA of the CDR3 is TGTGCCAGCAGCCAAATGGGCACAGGCGGAAACACCATATATTTT.

The CDR3 DNA reads as TGTGCCGGGGACAGGGATAATTCTCAGCCCCAGCATTTT. This gives the protein CAGDRDNSQPQHF. This chain joins TRBV28 and TRBJ1-5; 9 nucleotides line up with TRBD1. Germline V gene sequence: CDR1 MDHEN, CDR2 SYDVKM. Germline trimming cut 11 bases from V and 6 bases from J; bases unmatched to any gene: 8. CDR3 length: 13 amino acids.

This chain joins TRBV5-5 and TRBJ1-6; the D gene is possibly TRBD1 (5 bases). CDR3 length: 14 residues. Germline CDR1 reads SGHKS; CDR2 reads YYEKEE (reference sequence). Deletions cut 0 bases from V and 18 bases from J, with 19 bases between. The CDR3 region is CASSLAGLRGADHF. The CDR3 DNA follows: TGTGCCAGCAGCTTGGCCGGTCTAAGGGGCGCGGACCACTTT.

V gene TRBV2 combines with J gene TRBJ2-1; a weak D match, TRBD1 (6 bases). This CDR3 comprises 16 residues. CDR1 SNHLY and CDR2 FYNNEI come from the germline V gene. The V end lost 6 bases, the J end lost 7 bases, and 22 bases lay between the germline ends. As DNA, the CDR3 is TGTGCCAGCAGCCAAACACCCGCTCCCAGGGGAAATGAGCAGTTCTTC. This gives the protein CASSQTPAPRGNEQFF.

The rearrangement uses TRBV6-1 and TRBJ2-6, with no clear D. The CDR3 contains 15 residues. Germline V gene lookup returns CDR1 MNHNS and CDR2 SASEGT. V lost 3 bases, J lost 0 bases, and 6 bases lay in between. CDR3 residues: CASSENSSGANVLTF. CDR3 bases: TGTGCCAGCAGTGAGAACAGCTCTGGGGCCAACGTCCTGACTTTC.

This clone was observed a single time. The J gene is TRBJ2-4, the V gene TRBV6-5; the D gene is possibly TRBD2 (6 bases). V was clipped by 6 bases and J by 6 bases, with 12 bases between them. Germline V gene sequence: CDR1 MNHEY, CDR2 SVGAGI. The length of the CDR3 is 13 residues. CDR3 nucleotide sequence: TGTGCCAGCAGCCAGGGACTTCTAAACATTCAGTACTTC. Its protein product is CASSQGLLNIQYF.

The J gene is TRBJ1-1, the V gene TRBV2, with D unclear. There are 12 residues in the CDR3. V was pared by 2 bases and J by 9 bases, with 10 bases between. Germline values: CDR1 SNHLY, CDR2 FYNNEI. Here the CDR3 DNA reads TGTGCCAGCAGTGAATGGCCCTTACAAGCTTTCTTT. Its protein product is CASSEWPLQAFF.

The chain employs TRBV6-5 and TRBJ2-5; D gene ambiguous. Deletions cut 3 bases from V and 5 bases from J, with 13 bases between. Germline loops: CDR1 MNHEY, CDR2 SVGAGI. The CDR3 loop spans 14 amino acids. The CDR3 loop is CASSYQRGWETQYF. As DNA, the CDR3 is TGTGCCAGCAGTTATCAAAGAGGTTGGGAGACCCAGTACTTC.

The V call is TRBV19, the J call TRBJ2-7, with 11 bases matching TRBD2. The CDR3 is 16 residues long. The J segment lost 3 bases and the V segment lost 3 bases, leaving 7 bases of the junction unmatched. Germline CDR1 LNHDA, CDR2 SQIVND (reference sequence). The CDR3 loop is CASSMRLAGGGYEQYF. The CDR3 bases are TGTGCCAGTAGTATGCGCCTAGCGGGAGGAGGCTACGAGCAGTACTTC.

This clone has only one observation. This chain uses TRBV6-5 with TRBJ1-4; 11 nucleotides line up with TRBD1. The V gene's germline CDR1 is MNHEY and CDR2 SVGAGI. The CDR3 has 16 amino acids. V gave up 1 base and J gave up 7 bases; unmatched junction bases: 5. In DNA, the CDR3 is TGTGCCAGCAGTTACTTGGGACAGGGGGAAGGTGAAAAACTGTTTTTT. It translates to CASSYLGQGEGEKLFF.

This clone was detected only once. This rearrangement joins TRBV6-5 to TRBJ1-2; no clear D. V lost 0 bases and J 4 bases, leaving 15 bases between the germline ends. This CDR3 contains 16 residues. Germline lookup yields CDR1 MNHEY and CDR2 SVGAGI. DNA for the CDR3: TGTGCCAGCAGTTACTCGCAAATCCGGGGAAGCTATGGCTACACCTTC. It translates to CASSYSQIRGSYGYTF.

The chain joins TRBV28 to TRBJ1-5; D is possibly TRBD1 (5 bases). This CDR3 comprises 19 residues. The ends were cut back, 3 bases at V and 5 bases at J, with 26 bases in the middle. Germline assignment: CDR1 MDHEN and CDR2 SYDVKM. The CDR3 DNA reads TGTGCCAGCAGTTTTTTAAACCTGGGTAGCAGGGCCTCCCATCAGCCCCAGCATTTT. The encoded protein is CASSFLNLGSRASHQPQHF.

This clone was recorded a few times. The chain couples TRBV6-5 to TRBJ2-5, with TRBD1 identical over 8 bases. Germline V lookup: CDR1 MNHEY, CDR2 SVGAGI. The ends lost 3 bases at V and 5 bases at J; junction bases unmatched: 5. The CDR3 runs 14 residues. The CDR3 sequence is CASSYQGAPETQYF. For the CDR3, the DNA is TGTGCCAGCAGTTATCAGGGGGCTCCGGAGACCCAGTACTTC.

The V call is TRBV9, the J call TRBJ2-3; 8 nucleotides line up with TRBD2. The germline CDR1 and CDR2 sequences are SGDLS and YYNGEE. J was trimmed by 0 bases and V by 3 bases; bases with no gene match: 6. The CDR3 extends over 16 amino acids. DNA of the CDR3: TGTGCCAGCAGCGCCATAGCGGGGCCGAGCACAGATACGCAGTATTTT. Translating gives CASSAIAGPSTDTQYF.

J is TRBJ1-5 and V is TRBV7-2; 7 bases agree with TRBD1. J lost 6 bases, V lost 5 bases, and 7 bases had no gene match. CDR1 SGHTA and CDR2 FQGNSA come from the germline V gene. The CDR3 consists of 14 residues. The CDR3 region is CASSGQAVGQPQHF. CDR3 DNA: TGTGCCAGCAGCGGACAGGCCGTCGGTCAGCCCCAGCATTTT.

The chain employs TRBV2 and TRBJ1-1, with D unclear. CDR1 is SNHLY and CDR2 is FYNNEI in the germline V gene. Trimming removed 0 bases at V and 4 bases at J, with 18 bases between. There are 17 residues in the CDR3. The CDR3 region has the DNA TGTGCCAGCAGTGAAGCGCTTAAGGGCGAGGGCTCCACTGAAGCTTTCTTT. Its translation: CASSEALKGEGSTEAFF.

V usage is TRBV2 and J usage is TRBJ2-7; 7 bases fit TRBD1. Germline-derived CDR1 and CDR2 are SNHLY and FYNNEI. Trimming removed 5 bases from V and 3 bases from J; junction bases left unmatched: 10. This CDR3 region has 15 residues. The CDR3 DNA follows: TGTGCCAGCAGTTACCGGGACAGATCCATCTACGAGCAGTACGTC. Protein: CASSYRDRSIYEQYV.

Written as DNA, the CDR3 is TGTGCCAGCGGACAGGGAGGAGATACGCAGTATTTT. It specifies CASGQGGDTQYF. This chain joins TRBV6-1 and TRBJ2-3, with 8 positions matching TRBD1. The germline V gene encodes CDR1 MNHNS and CDR2 SASEGT. The CDR3 has 12 amino acids. The V gene end was trimmed by 8 bases and the J gene end by 5 bases; junction bases not matched to a gene: 3.

This chain uses TRBV15 with TRBJ2-5, with D possibly TRBD2 on 6 matching bases. V was shortened by 0 bases and J by 4 bases, with 9 bases between the two germline ends. The CDR3 consists of 14 residues. Germline CDR1 reads LNHNV; CDR2 reads YYDKDF (reference sequence). CDR3 in DNA: TGTGCCACCAGCAGAGATTGGGGGGTAGAGACCCAGTACTTC. It encodes CATSRDWGVETQYF. Full variable domain (remainder filled in from reference TRBV15 and TRBJ2-5): DAMVIQNPRYQVTQFGKPVTLSCSQTLNHNVMYWYQQKSSQAPKLLFHYYDKDFNNEADTPDNFQSRRPNTSFCFLDIRSPGLGDTAMYLCATSRDWGVETQYFGPGTRLLVL.

This clone came up once. The J gene is TRBJ2-5, the V gene TRBV5-3; D might be TRBD1 (5 bases). TRBV5-3 falls under the ORF class, with uncertain function. Trimming pared 7 bases from V and 3 bases from J, leaving 16 bases between. The CDR3 covers 14 residues. The DNA for the CDR3 is TGTGCCAGAGGCGCCAGGGCTAGAAAAGAGACCCAGTACTTC. Encoded protein: CARGARARKETQYF.

The CDR3 region is CASSQTQASSSSYEQYV. The CDR3 region has the DNA TGTGCCAGCAGTCAAACGCAGGCATCTTCTAGCTCCTACGAGCAGTACGTC. The chain is built from TRBV28 and TRBJ2-7; D remains unclear. This CDR3 is 17 amino acids long. Per the germline V gene, CDR1 is MDHEN and CDR2 is SYDVKM. V lost 5 bases and J lost 0, with 20 bases in between.